This is a list of T cell receptor beta chains from one sample in a study of T cell changes during pregnancy in multiple sclerosis. TCRdb's table, derived via immunoSEQ multiplex PCR, lists solely in-frame clones and lacks some. The table records 52,000 or so clones, about 87% of them present only once. This material consisted of CD4+ T cells from peripheral blood mononuclear cells, taken in the first trimester of pregnancy. Receptor source: a female donor with multiple sclerosis, enrolled in a pregnancy study. Both conserved end residues are part of each CDR3. D genes are given only for firm matches. Rows give clone size only sometimes, using once, few, many, or a class for an expanded clone.

cdr3_nt	cdr3_aa	d_call	v_call	j_call	clone_size
TGCGCCAGCGGGGACAGGGGTCGCCAGAACACTGAAGCTTTCTTT	CASGDRGRQNTEAFF	TRBD1	TRBV5-1	TRBJ1-1	.
TGTGCCAGCGGACAGAAGCTGGGTGAGCAGTTCTTC	CASGQKLGEQFF	.	TRBV6-6	TRBJ2-1	.
TGTGCCAGTGGGAGGGCTAGCACAGATACGCAGTATTTT	CASGRASTDTQYF	TRBD2	TRBV19	TRBJ2-3	.
TGTGCCAGCAGCTTGGGACCGGCGGGAGGTTATGAGCAGTTCTTC	CASSLGPAGGYEQFF	TRBD2	TRBV5-5	TRBJ2-1	.
TGCAGCGTTGGCGGGAGGGCCGGTAACAATGAGCAGTTCTTC	CSVGGRAGNNEQFF	TRBD2	TRBV29-1	TRBJ2-1	.
TGTGCCAGCAGTTTAGGGGGTGGGGAGGGCGGTCAGCCCCAGCATTTT	CASSLGGGEGGQPQHF	.	TRBV27	TRBJ1-5	.
TGTGCCAGCAGTTATGTGGGGGCTGGGACCCAGTACTTC	CASSYVGAGTQYF	.	TRBV6-5	TRBJ2-5	.
TGTGCCAGCACTACCGGGACAGCTAACTATGGCTACACCTTC	CASTTGTANYGYTF	TRBD1	TRBV6-1	TRBJ1-2	many
TGCGCCAGCAGCCAAACAGGGATGAACACTGAAGCTTTCTTT	CASSQTGMNTEAFF	.	TRBV5-1	TRBJ1-1	.
TGCGCCAGCAGCTCCGGGACAGGGGGTGAAAAACTGTTTTTT	CASSSGTGGEKLFF	TRBD1	TRBV5-1	TRBJ1-4	.
TGTGCCAGCAGTCGGGTCCAGCTCCACTTT	CASSRVQLHF	.	TRBV2	TRBJ1-6	few
TGTGCCAGCACCTACAGGGGGGCGGGACCCCAAAGGACCCAGTACTTC	CASTYRGAGPQRTQYF	TRBD1	TRBV6-6	TRBJ2-5	.
TGTGCCAGCTCACCAGCAGAGGGTGGCAATCAGCCCCAGCATTTT	CASSPAEGGNQPQHF	.	TRBV18	TRBJ1-5	.
TGCGCCAGCAGCATCTCCGCGGGAGCAACTAATGAAAAACTGTTTTTT	CASSISAGATNEKLFF	.	TRBV5-1	TRBJ1-4	.
TGTGCCAGCAGCTTAAATCCTAGAGAGTATAATTCACCCCTCCACTTT	CASSLNPREYNSPLHF	.	TRBV7-2	TRBJ1-6	.
TGTGCCAGCAGACTTGACAGGTTCTTGTCTGGCTACACCTTC	CASRLDRFLSGYTF	.	TRBV6-5	TRBJ1-2	few
TGTGCCAGTAGTATAGTGCTGGCTAGCGGTACCGGGGAGCTGTTTTTT	CASSIVLASGTGELFF	TRBD2	TRBV19	TRBJ2-2	.
TGTGCCAGCAGCCTCACGGGGACAGGAACCACTGAAGCTTTCTTT	CASSLTGTGTTEAFF	TRBD1	TRBV7-3	TRBJ1-1	.
TGTGCCAGCAGTAACAGCTACGAGCAGTACTTC	CASSNSYEQYF	.	TRBV6-5	TRBJ2-7	.
TGCAGCGTTGGTAGCGGGAGCACCAACACCGGGGAGCTGTTTTTT	CSVGSGSTNTGELFF	TRBD2	TRBV29-1	TRBJ2-2	.
TGTGCCAGCAGCTCTGCGGGACTTCTGAGCACAGATACGCAGTATTTT	CASSSAGLLSTDTQYF	.	TRBV7-2	TRBJ2-3	.
TGTGCCAGCAGCCCGAGGTGGGCAACTAATGAAAAACTGTTTTTT	CASSPRWATNEKLFF	.	TRBV14	TRBJ1-4	.
TGCGCCAGCAGCTTGTCCCTAGCGGGGGGCCGCACCGGGGAGCTGTTTTTT	CASSLSLAGGRTGELFF	TRBD2	TRBV5-1	TRBJ2-2	.
TGTGCCAGCTTAACAGGGCGGAGCATTCAGTACTTC	CASLTGRSIQYF	.	TRBV6-1	TRBJ2-4	.
TGTGCCAGTACCCCGCGGGACCACTATGGCTACACCTTC	CASTPRDHYGYTF	.	TRBV19	TRBJ1-2	once
TGTGCCAGTAGTATTTCCCACCGGACAGGTGGGCTCTATGGCTACACCTTC	CASSISHRTGGLYGYTF	TRBD1	TRBV19	TRBJ1-2	.
TGTGCCAGCAGCTTAGGACCTCGCGGTGAAGCTTTCTTT	CASSLGPRGEAFF	.	TRBV7-2	TRBJ1-1	.
TGTGCCTGGAGTAGCGGGGGTGGTGGAAACACCATATATTTT	CAWSSGGGGNTIYF	.	TRBV30	TRBJ1-3	.
TGCAGCGTGAGACTAGCGGGGGGAGATACGCAGTATTTT	CSVRLAGGDTQYF	TRBD2	TRBV29-1	TRBJ2-3	.
TGCAGCGGGCAGGGGGCTAGCTCCTACAATGAGCAGTTCTTC	CSGQGASSYNEQFF	TRBD1	TRBV29-1	TRBJ2-1	.
TGCGCCAGCAGCTCGGACGGACAGGGGCACACTGAAGCTTTCTTT	CASSSDGQGHTEAFF	TRBD1	TRBV5-1	TRBJ1-1	.
TGTGCCAGCAGCTTAACGGGGACCTACGAGCAGTACTTC	CASSLTGTYEQYF	.	TRBV13	TRBJ2-7	.
TGCGCCAGCAGTATTGAGCGGAGCACAGATACGCAGTATTTT	CASSIERSTDTQYF	.	TRBV10-1	TRBJ2-3	.
TGTGCCAGCAGCCGCGGGGGCGGTGGCTACACCTTC	CASSRGGGGYTF	.	TRBV6-6	TRBJ1-2	.
TGTGCCATCAGTGGGGATAGCGGCCAAGAGACCCAGTACTTC	CAISGDSGQETQYF	.	TRBV10-3	TRBJ2-5	.
TGTGCCTGGAGAGGACCGGGATCGGTCAATGAGCAGTTCTTC	CAWRGPGSVNEQFF	.	TRBV30	TRBJ2-1	.
TGTGCCAGCAGTGAAGTCCTAGCGGGCCCCGGCCCAGATACGCAGTATTTT	CASSEVLAGPGPDTQYF	TRBD2	TRBV6-1	TRBJ2-3	.
TGTGCCAGCTCAAGACAGGGGGCAGGGAACACTGAAGCTTTCTTT	CASSRQGAGNTEAFF	TRBD1	TRBV18	TRBJ1-1	medium-sized
TGTGCCACCAGCAGAGGACAGGGAACCGGGGAGCTGTTTTTT	CATSRGQGTGELFF	TRBD1	TRBV15	TRBJ2-2	.
TGTGCCTGGAAAGCAGGGGGATCTGGAAACACCATATATTTT	CAWKAGGSGNTIYF	TRBD1	TRBV30	TRBJ1-3	few
TGTGCCAGCAGTGAGGGACAGGTAGTTTACGCGAACACCGGGGAGCTGTTTTTT	CASSEGQVVYANTGELFF	TRBD1	TRBV2	TRBJ2-2	.
TGTGCCAGCTCACCCCGCTCGTCAGATGAGCAGTTCTTC	CASSPRSSDEQFF	.	TRBV18	TRBJ2-1	.
TGTGCCAGTGGAATCGCAGGTAATAGCAATCAGCCCCAGCATTTT	CASGIAGNSNQPQHF	.	TRBV19	TRBJ1-5	.
TGCGCCAGCAGCACCGGGACTGCAGGGTCGAACACTGAAGCTTTCTTT	CASSTGTAGSNTEAFF	.	TRBV5-1	TRBJ1-1	.
TGTGCCAGCAGGGCTAGCGGGAGGAATGAGCAGTTCTTC	CASRASGRNEQFF	TRBD2	TRBV2	TRBJ2-1	.